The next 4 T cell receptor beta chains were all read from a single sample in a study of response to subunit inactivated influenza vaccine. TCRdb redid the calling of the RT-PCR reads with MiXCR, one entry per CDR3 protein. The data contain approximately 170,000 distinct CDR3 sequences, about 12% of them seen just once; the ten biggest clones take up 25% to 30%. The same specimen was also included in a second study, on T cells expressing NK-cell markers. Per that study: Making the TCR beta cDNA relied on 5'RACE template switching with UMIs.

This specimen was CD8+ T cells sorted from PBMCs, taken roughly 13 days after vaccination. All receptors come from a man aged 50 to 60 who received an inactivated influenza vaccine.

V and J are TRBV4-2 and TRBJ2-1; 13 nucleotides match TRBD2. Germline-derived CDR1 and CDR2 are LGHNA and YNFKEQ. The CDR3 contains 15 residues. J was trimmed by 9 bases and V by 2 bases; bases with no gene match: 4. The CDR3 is CASSQTSGGATEQFF. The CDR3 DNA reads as TGTGCCAGCAGCCAAACTAGCGGGGGGGCAACTGAGCAGTTCTTC.

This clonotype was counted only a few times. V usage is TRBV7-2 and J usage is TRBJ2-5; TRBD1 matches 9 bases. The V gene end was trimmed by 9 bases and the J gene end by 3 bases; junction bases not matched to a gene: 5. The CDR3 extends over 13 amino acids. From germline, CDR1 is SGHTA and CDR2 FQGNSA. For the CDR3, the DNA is TGTGCCAGTAATACAGGGGGCGAAGAGACCCAGTACTTC. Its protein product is CASNTGGEETQYF.

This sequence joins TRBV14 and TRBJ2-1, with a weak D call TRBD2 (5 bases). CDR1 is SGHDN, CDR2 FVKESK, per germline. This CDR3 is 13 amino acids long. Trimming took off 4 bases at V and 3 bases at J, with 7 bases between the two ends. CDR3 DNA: TGTGCCAGCAGCCCGGCGGGCTACAATGAGCAGTTCTTC. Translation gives CASSPAGYNEQFF.

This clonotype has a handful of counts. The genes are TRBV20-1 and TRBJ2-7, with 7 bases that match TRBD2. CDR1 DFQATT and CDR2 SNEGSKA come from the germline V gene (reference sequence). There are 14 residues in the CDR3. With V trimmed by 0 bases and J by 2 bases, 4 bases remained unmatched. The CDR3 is CSARDRGVTYEQYF. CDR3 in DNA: TGCAGTGCTAGAGATCGGGGGGTAACCTACGAGCAGTACTTC.